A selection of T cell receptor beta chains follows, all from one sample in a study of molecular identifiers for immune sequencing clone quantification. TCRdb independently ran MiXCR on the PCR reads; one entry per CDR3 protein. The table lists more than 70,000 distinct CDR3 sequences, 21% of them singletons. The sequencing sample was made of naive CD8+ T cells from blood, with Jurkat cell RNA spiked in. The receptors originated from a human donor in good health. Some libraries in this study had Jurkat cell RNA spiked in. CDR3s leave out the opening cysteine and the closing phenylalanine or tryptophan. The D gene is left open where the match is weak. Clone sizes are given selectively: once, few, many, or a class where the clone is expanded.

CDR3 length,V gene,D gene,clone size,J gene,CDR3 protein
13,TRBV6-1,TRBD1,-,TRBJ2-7,ASSEERTGFYEQY
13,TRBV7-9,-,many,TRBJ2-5,ASSLGTRMGETQY
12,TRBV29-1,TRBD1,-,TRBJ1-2,SVVRGGADYGYT
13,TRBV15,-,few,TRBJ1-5,ATSRGMGTDQPQH
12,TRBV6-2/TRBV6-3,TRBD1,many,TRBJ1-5,ASSSTGVHQPQH
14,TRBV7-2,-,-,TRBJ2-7,ASSLSRERAPYEQY
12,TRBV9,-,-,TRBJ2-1,ASSAALRYNEQF
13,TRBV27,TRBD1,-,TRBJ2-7,ASSRTGANLYEQY
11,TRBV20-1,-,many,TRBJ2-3,SANWGRIDTQY
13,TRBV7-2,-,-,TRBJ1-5,ASSLLGASNQPQH